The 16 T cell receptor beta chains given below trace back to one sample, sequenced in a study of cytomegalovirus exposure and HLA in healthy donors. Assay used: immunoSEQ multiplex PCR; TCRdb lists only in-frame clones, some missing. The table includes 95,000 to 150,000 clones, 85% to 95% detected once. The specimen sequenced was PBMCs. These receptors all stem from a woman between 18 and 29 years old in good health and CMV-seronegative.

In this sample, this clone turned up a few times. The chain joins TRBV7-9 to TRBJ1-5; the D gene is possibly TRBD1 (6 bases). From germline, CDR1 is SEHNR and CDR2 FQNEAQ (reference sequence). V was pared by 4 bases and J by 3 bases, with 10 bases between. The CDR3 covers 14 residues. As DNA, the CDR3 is TGTGCCAGCAGCTCGAGGGGGAACAATCAGCCCCAGCATTTT. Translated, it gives CASSSRGNNQPQHF.

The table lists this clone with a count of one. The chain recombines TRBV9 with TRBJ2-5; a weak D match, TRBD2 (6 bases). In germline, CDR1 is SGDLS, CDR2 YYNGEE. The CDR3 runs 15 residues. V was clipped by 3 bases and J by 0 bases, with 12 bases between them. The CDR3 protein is CASSAGEAYQETQYF. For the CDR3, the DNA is TGTGCCAGCAGCGCCGGGGAGGCTTACCAAGAGACCCAGTACTTC. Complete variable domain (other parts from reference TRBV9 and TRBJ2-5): DSGVTQTPKHLITATGQRVTLRCSPRSGDLSVYWYQQSLDQGLQFLIQYYNGEERAKGNILERFSAQQFPDLHSELNLSSLELGDSALYFCASSAGEAYQETQYFGPGTRLLVL.

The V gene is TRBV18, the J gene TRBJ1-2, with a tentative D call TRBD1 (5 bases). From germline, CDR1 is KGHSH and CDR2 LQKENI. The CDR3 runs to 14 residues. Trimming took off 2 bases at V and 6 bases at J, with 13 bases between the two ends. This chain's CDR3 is CASSPSTVLDGYTF. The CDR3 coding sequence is TGTGCCAGCTCACCATCGACAGTTCTCGATGGCTACACCTTC. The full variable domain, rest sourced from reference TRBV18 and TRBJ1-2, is NAGVMQNPRHLVRRRGQEARLRCSPMKGHSHVYWYRQLPEEGLKFMVYLQKENIIDESGMPKERFSAEFPKEGPSILRIQQVVRGDSAAYFCASSPSTVLDGYTFGSGTRLTVV.

CDR3 region: CASNPTGDNSPLHF. The CDR3 nucleotides are TGTGCCAGTAACCCGACAGGAGATAATTCACCCCTCCACTTT. V is TRBV19 and J is TRBJ1-6, with D perhaps TRBD1 (6 bases). Per the germline V gene, CDR1 is LNHDA and CDR2 is SQIVND (reference sequence). CDR3 size: 14 residues. The germline V and J ends were trimmed by 7 bases and 5 bases, with 12 bases remaining between them.

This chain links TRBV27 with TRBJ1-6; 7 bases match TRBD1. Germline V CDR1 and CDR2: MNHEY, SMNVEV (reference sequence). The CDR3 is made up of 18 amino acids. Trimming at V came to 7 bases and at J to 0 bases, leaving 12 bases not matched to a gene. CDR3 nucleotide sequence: TGTGCCAGCAAAGGAGACCGGGACAGTAGCTCCTATAATTCACCCCTCCACTTT. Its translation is CASKGDRDSSSYNSPLHF.

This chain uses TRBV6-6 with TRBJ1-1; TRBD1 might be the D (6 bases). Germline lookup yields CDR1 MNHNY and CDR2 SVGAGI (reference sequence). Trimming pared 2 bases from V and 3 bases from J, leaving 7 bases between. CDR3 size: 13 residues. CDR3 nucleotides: TGTGCCAGCAGTTACGCAGGGGACACTGAAGCTTTCTTT. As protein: CASSYAGDTEAFF.

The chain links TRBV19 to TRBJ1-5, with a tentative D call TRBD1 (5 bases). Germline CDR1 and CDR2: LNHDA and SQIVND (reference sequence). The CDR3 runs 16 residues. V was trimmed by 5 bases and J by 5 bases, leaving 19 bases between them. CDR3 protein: CASSGLGLTLDQPQHF. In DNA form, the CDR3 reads TGTGCCAGTAGTGGGTTGGGACTTACATTAGATCAGCCCCAGCATTTT.

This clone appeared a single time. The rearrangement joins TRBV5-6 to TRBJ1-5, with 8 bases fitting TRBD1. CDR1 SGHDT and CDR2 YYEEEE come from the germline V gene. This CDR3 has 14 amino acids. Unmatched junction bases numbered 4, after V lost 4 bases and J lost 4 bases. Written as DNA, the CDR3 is TGTGCCAGCAGCCCGGGACAGGTTAATCAGCCCCAGCATTTT. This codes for CASSPGQVNQPQHF.

CDR3: CASGLVAEESFFYEQYF. The CDR3, as DNA: TGTGCTAGTGGTTTGGTAGCGGAGGAGAGTTTTTTCTACGAGCAGTACTTC. This chain uses TRBV12-5 with TRBJ2-7; perhaps TRBD2 as D (5 bases). Per the germline V gene, CDR1 is LGHNT and CDR2 is FRNRAP. This CDR3 contains 17 residues. V shed 0 bases and J shed 3 bases, with 18 bases lying between them.

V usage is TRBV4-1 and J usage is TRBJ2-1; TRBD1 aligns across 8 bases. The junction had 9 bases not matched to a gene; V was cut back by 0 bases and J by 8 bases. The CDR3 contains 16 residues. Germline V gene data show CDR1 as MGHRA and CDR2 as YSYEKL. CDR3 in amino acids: CASSQENGQGLDEQFF. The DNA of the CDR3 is TGCGCCAGCAGCCAAGAAAACGGACAGGGTTTGGATGAGCAGTTCTTC.

CDR3 loop: CASSLRSGNTEAFF. CDR3 bases: TGCGCCAGCAGCTTGCGGTCCGGTAACACTGAAGCTTTCTTT. This chain connects TRBV5-1 to TRBJ1-1; D remains unclear. There are 14 residues in the CDR3. The V end was cut by 1 base, the J end by 2 bases, with 9 bases between. CDR1 is SGHRS and CDR2 is YFSETQ in the germline V gene.

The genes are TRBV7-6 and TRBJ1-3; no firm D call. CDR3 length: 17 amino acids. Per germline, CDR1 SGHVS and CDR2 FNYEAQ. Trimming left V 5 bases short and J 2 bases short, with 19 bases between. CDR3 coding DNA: TGTGCCAGCAGCGCCCTCAGGTCGGAGGACGCTGGAAACACCATATATTTT. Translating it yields CASSALRSEDAGNTIYF.

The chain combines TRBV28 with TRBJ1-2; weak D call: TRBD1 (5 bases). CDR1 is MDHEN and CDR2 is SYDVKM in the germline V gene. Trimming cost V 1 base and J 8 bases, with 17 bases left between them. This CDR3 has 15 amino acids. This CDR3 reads CASSLFNGRDGGYTF. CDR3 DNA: TGTGCCAGCAGTTTATTTAATGGCAGGGATGGGGGCTACACCTTC.

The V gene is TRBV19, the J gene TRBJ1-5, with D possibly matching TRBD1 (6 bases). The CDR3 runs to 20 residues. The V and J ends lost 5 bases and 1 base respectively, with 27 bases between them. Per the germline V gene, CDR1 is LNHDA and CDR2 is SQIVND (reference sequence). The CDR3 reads CASSVLQGTRSGKSNQPQHF. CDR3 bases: TGTGCCAGTAGTGTCCTACAGGGCACTCGTAGCGGGAAAAGCAATCAGCCCCAGCATTTT.

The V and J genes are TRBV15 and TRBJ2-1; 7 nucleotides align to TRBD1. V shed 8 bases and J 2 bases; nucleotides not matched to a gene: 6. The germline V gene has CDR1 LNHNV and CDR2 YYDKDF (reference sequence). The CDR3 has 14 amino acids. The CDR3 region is CATAEQGPYNEQFF. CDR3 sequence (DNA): TGTGCCACCGCAGAACAGGGGCCCTACAATGAGCAGTTCTTC. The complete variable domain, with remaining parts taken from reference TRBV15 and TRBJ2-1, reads DAMVIQNPRYQVTQFGKPVTLSCSQTLNHNVMYWYQQKSSQAPKLLFHYYDKDFNNEADTPDNFQSRRPNTSFCFLDIRSPGLGDTAMYLCATAEQGPYNEQFFGPGTRLTVL.

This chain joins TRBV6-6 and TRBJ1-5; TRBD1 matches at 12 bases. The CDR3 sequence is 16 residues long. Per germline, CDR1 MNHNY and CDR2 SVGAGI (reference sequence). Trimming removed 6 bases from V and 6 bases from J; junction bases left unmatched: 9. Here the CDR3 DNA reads TGTGCCAGCAGGTGGGGGGGACAGGGGGCGGCTCAGCCCCAGCATTTT. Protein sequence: CASRWGGQGAAQPQHF.